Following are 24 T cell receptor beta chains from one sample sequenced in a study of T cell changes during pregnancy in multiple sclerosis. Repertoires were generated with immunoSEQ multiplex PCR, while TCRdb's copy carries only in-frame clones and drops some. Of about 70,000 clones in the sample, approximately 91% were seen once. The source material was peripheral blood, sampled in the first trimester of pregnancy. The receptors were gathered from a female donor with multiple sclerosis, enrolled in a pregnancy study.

CDR3 protein: CASRQGIAEAFF. As DNA, the CDR3 is TGTGCCAGCAGACAGGGGATCGCTGAAGCTTTCTTT. The gene calls are TRBV6-1 and TRBJ1-1; TRBD1 agrees at 7 bases. The germline V gene has CDR1 MNHNS and CDR2 SASEGT. This CDR3 comprises 12 residues. V lost 6 bases, J lost 6 bases, and 4 bases stayed unmatched.

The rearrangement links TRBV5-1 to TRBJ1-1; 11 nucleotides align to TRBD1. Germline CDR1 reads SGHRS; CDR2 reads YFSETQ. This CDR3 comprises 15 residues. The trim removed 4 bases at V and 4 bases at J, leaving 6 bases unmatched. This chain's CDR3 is CASSLSGTGGTEAFF. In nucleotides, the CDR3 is TGCGCCAGCAGCCTATCCGGGACAGGGGGCACTGAAGCTTTCTTT.

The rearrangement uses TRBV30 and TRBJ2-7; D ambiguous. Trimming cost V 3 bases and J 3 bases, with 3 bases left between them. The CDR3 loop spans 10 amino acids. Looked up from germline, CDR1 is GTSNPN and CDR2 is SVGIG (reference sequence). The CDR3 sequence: CAWSGYEQYF. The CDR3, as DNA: TGTGCCTGGAGCGGCTACGAGCAGTACTTC.

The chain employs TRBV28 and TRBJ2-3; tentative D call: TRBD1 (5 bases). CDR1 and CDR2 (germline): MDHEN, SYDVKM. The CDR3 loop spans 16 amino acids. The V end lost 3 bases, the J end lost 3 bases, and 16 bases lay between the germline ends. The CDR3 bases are TGTGCCAGCAGTTTCAACAACAGGATGAGAACAGATACGCAGTATTTT. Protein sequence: CASSFNNRMRTDTQYF.

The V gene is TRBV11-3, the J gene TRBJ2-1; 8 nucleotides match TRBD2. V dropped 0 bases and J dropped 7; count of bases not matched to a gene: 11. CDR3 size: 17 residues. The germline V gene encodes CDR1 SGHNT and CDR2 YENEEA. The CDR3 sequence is CASSLDGAGGVPNEQFF. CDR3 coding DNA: TGTGCCAGCAGCTTAGATGGGGCGGGGGGTGTGCCGAATGAGCAGTTCTTC.

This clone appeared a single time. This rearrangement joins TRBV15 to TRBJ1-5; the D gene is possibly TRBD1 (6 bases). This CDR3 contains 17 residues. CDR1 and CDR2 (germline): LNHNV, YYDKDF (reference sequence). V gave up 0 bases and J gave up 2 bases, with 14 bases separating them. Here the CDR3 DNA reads TGTGCCACCAGCAGAGATCATTTGGGGGCGGGCAATCAGCCCCAGCATTTT. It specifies CATSRDHLGAGNQPQHF.

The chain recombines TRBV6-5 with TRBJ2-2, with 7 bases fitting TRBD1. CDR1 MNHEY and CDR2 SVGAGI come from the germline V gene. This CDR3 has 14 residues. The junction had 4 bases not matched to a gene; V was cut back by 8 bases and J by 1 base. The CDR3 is CASLRTGNTGELFF. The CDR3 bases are TGTGCCAGCCTTAGGACAGGGAACACCGGGGAGCTGTTTTTT.

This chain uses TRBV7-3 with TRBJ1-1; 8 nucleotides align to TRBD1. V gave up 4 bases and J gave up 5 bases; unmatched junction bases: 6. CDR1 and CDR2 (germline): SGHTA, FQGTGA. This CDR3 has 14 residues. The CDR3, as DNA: TGTGCCAGCAGCTCCACAGGGGGGTGGACTGAAGCTTTCTTT. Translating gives CASSSTGGWTEAFF.

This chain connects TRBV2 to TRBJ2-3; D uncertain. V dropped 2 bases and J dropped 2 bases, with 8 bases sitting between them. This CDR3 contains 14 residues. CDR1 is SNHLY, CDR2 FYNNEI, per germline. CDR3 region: CASSELGYTDTQYF. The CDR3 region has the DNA TGTGCCAGCAGTGAACTCGGGTACACAGATACGCAGTATTTT.

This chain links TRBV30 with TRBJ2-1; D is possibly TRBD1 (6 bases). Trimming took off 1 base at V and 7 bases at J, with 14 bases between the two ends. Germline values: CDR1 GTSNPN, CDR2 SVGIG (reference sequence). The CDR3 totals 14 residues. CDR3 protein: CAWSGLQGWNEQFF. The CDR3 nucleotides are TGTGCCTGGAGTGGATTACAGGGTTGGAATGAGCAGTTCTTC.

The DNA of the CDR3 is TGTGCCAGCTCCCCGGGGAGTAACACCGGGGAGCTGTTTTTT. It codes for CASSPGSNTGELFF. This chain links TRBV27 with TRBJ2-2, with D perhaps TRBD2 (5 bases). Per germline, CDR1 MNHEY and CDR2 SMNVEV (reference sequence). Deletions cut 8 bases from V and 2 bases from J, with 12 bases between. The CDR3 totals 14 residues.

The CDR3 DNA sequence: TGTGCCAGTAGGGCGGGACTGGATGGGGCCAACGTCCTGACTTTC. Translating gives CASRAGLDGANVLTF. This sequence joins TRBV19 and TRBJ2-6; maybe TRBD2 (6 bases). CDR1 and CDR2 from the germline V gene are LNHDA and SQIVND (reference sequence). CDR3 size: 15 residues. The ends were cut back, 6 bases at V and 3 bases at J, with 12 bases in the middle.

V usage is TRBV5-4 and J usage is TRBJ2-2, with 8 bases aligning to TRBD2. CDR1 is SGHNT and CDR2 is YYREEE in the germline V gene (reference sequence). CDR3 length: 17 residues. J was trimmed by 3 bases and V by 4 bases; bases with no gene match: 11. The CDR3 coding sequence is TGTGCCAGCAGCCCGGGACCGGGGGGGCGGGACACCGGGGAGCTGTTTTTT. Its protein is CASSPGPGGRDTGELFF.

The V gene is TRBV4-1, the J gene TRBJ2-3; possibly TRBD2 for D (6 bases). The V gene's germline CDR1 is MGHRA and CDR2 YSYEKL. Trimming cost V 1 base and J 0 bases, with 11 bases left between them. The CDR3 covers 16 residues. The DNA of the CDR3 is TGCGCCAGCAGCCAAGGCGGGGTCCCTAGCACAGATACGCAGTATTTT. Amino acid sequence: CASSQGGVPSTDTQYF.

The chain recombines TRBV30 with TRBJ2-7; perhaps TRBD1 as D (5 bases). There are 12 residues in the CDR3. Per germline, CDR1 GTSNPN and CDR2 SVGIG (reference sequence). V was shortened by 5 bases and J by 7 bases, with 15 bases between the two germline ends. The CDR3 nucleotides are TGTGCCTGGGCTAGGGGCGAGAGGGAGCAGTACTTC. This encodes CAWARGEREQYF. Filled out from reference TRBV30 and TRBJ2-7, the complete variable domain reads SQTIHQWPATLVQPVGSPLSLECTVEGTSNPNLYWYRQAAGRGLQLLFYSVGIGQISSEVPQNLSASRPQDRQFILSSKKLLLSDSGFYLCAWARGEREQYFGPGTRLTVT.

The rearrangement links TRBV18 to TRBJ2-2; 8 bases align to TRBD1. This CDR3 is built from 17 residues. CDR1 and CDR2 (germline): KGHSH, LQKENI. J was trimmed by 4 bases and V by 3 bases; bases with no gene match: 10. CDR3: CASSPQTPGQATGELFF. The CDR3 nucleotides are TGTGCCAGCTCACCCCAGACACCGGGACAGGCCACCGGGGAGCTGTTTTTT. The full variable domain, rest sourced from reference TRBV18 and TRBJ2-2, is NAGVMQNPRHLVRRRGQEARLRCSPMKGHSHVYWYRQLPEEGLKFMVYLQKENIIDESGMPKERFSAEFPKEGPSILRIQQVVRGDSAAYFCASSPQTPGQATGELFFGEGSRLTVL.

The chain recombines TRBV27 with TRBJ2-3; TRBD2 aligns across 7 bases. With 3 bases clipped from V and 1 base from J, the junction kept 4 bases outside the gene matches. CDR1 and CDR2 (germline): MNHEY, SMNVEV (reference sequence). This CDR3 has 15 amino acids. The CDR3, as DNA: TGTGCCAGCAGTTTCCTTAGCGGGCGCACAGATACGCAGTATTTT. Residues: CASSFLSGRTDTQYF.

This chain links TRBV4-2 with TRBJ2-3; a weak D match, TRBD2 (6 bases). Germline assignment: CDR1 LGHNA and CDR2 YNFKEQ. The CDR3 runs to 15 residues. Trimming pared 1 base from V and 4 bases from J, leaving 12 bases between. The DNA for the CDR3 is TGTGCCAGCAGCCAAGGGGGCGGGGAAGCAGATACGCAGTATTTT. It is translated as CASSQGGGEADTQYF.

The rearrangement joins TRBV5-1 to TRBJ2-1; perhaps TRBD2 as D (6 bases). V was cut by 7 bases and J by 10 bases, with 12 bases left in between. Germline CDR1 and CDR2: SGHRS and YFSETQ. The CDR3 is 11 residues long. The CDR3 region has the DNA TGCGCCAGCGAAGGGGAGGCAGAGCAGTTCTTC. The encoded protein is CASEGEAEQFF.

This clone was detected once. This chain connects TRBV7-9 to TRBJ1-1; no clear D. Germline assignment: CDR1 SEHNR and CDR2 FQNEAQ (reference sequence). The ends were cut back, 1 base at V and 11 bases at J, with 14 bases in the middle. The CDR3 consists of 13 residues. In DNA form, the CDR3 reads TGTGCCAGCAGCTTAGAAGGAGGAATTCGGGCTTTCTTT. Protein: CASSLEGGIRAFF.

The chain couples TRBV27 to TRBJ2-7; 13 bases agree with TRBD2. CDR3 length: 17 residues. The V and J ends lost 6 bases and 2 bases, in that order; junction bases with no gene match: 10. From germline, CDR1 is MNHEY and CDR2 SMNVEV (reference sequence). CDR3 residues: CASSLRTSGRGAYEQYF. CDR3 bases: TGTGCCAGCAGCCTTCGGACTAGCGGGAGAGGGGCCTACGAGCAGTACTTC.

The DNA for the CDR3 is TGTGCCAGCAGGGACAGGGGGCAGTCCGAGCAGTACTTC. It is translated as CASRDRGQSEQYF. The chain joins TRBV6-1 to TRBJ2-7; 11 nucleotides line up with TRBD1. The CDR3 has 13 residues. V trimming: 6 bases; J trimming: 6 bases; junction bases outside the gene matches: 4. From germline, CDR1 is MNHNS and CDR2 SASEGT.

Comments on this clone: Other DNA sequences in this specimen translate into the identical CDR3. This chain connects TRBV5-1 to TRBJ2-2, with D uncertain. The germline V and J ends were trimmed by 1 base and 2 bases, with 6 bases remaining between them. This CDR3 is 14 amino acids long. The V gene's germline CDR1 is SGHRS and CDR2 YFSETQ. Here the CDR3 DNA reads TGCGCCAGCAGCTTGTCAGGAAACACCGGGGAGCTGTTTTTT. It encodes CASSLSGNTGELFF. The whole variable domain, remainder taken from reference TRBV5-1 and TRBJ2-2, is KAGVTQTPRYLIKTRGQQVTLSCSPISGHRSVSWYQQTPGQGLQFLFEYFSETQRNKGNFPGRFSGRQFSNSRSEMNVSTLELGDSALYLCASSLSGNTGELFFGEGSRLTVL.

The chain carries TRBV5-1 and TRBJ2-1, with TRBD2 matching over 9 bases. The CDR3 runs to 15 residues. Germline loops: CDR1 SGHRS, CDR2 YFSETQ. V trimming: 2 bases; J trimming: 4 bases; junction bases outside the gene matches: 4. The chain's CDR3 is CASSLRAGGYNEQFF. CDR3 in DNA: TGCGCCAGCAGCTTACGAGCGGGAGGTTACAATGAGCAGTTCTTC.